This is a list of T cell receptor beta chains from one sample in a study of T cell changes during pregnancy in multiple sclerosis. Measured with immunoSEQ multiplex PCR; TCRdb has only the in-frame clones, and not every one. The table has about 94,000 clones, just under 95% seen once. Source: peripheral blood, taken in the third trimester of pregnancy. Source of these receptors: a female donor with multiple sclerosis, enrolled in a pregnancy study. Both conserved end residues are part of each CDR3. A D gene is named only where the DNA matches it firmly. Not all rows give a size; the values are once, few, many and, for expanded clones, a class.

d_call	j_call	clone_size	v_call	cdr3_nt	cdr3_aa
.	TRBJ2-4	.	TRBV5-6	TGTGCCAGCAGCTTGCCCCGGTTACAGATAAAAAACATTCAGTACTTC	CASSLPRLQIKNIQYF
.	TRBJ1-1	few	TRBV10-2	TGCGCCAGCAGTGATACCGGGAAGAACACTGAAGCTTTCTTT	CASSDTGKNTEAFF
.	TRBJ1-2	.	TRBV4-2	TGTGCCAGCAGCCATTCCCCCCGCGACAGATTAGATGGCTACACCTTC	CASSHSPRDRLDGYTF
TRBD2	TRBJ2-7	.	TRBV7-2	TGTGCCAGCAGCTTAAAGCGGGAATACGAGCAGTACTTC	CASSLKREYEQYF
.	TRBJ1-2	.	TRBV27	TGTGCCAGCAGTTTATCGGAGACCTATGGCTACACCTTC	CASSLSETYGYTF
.	TRBJ1-1	few	TRBV27	TGTGCCAGCAGTCTAACTCCGAACACTGAAGCTTTCTTT	CASSLTPNTEAFF
TRBD2	TRBJ2-5	.	TRBV7-9	TGTGCCAGCAGCCGACTGAGCGGGAGAAACAGGGAGACCCAGTACTTC	CASSRLSGRNRETQYF
.	TRBJ1-1	.	TRBV19	TGTGCCAGTAGTATGGTGGGCAGGGAGAACACTGAAGCTTTCTTT	CASSMVGRENTEAFF
.	TRBJ2-7	.	TRBV9	TGTGCCAGCAGCATGGGAGCGGGCCCCTACGAGCAGTACTTC	CASSMGAGPYEQYF
TRBD1	TRBJ1-1	.	TRBV6-6	TGTGCCAGCAGTCCTACAGGGGGCGACACTGAAGCTTTCTTT	CASSPTGGDTEAFF